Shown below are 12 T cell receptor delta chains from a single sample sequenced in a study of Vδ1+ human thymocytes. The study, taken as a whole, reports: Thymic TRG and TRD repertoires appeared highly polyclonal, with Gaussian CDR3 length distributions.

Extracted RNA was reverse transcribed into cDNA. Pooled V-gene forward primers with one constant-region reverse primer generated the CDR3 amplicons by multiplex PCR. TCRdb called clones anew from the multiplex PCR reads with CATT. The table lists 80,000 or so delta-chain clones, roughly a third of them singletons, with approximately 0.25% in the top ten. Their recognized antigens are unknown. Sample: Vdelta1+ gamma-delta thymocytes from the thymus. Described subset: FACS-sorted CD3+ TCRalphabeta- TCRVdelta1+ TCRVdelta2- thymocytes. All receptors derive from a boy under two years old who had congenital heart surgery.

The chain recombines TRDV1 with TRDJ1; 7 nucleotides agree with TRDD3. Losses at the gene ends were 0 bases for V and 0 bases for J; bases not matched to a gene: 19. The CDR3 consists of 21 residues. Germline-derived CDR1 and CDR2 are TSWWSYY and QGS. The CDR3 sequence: CALGELYFRYWGPPDTDKLIF. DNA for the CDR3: TGTGCTCTTGGGGAACTCTATTTTCGGTACTGGGGACCCCCCGACACCGATAAACTCATCTTT.

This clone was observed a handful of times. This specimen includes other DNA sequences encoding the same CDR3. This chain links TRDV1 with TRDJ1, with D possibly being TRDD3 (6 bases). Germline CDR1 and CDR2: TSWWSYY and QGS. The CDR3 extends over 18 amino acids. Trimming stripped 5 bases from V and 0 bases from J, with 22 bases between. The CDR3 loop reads CALGPPSGVFMYTDKLIF. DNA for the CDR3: TGTGCTCTTGGGCCCCCCTCTGGGGTCTTCATGTACACCGATAAACTCATCTTT.

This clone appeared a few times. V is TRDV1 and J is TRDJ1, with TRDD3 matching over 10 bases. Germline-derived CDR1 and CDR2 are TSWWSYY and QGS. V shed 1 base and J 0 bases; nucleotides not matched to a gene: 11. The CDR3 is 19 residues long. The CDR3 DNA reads TGTGCTCTTGGGGAACGTTCGGGGATTACTGGGGGATACACCGATAAACTCATCTTT. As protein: CALGERSGITGGYTDKLIF.

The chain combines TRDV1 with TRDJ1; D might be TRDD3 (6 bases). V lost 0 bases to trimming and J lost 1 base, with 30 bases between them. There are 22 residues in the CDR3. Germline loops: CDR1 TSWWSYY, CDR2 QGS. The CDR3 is CALGELERGTGKIRYCTDKLIF. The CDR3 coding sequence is TGTGCTCTTGGGGAACTCGAGAGGGGCACTGGGAAGATACGGTATTGCACCGATAAACTCATCTTT.

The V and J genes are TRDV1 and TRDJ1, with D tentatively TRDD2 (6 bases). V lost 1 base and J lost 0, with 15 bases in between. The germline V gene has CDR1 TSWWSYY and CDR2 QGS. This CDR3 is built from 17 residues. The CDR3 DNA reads TGTGCTCTTGGGGAACCCTTCCCCTTTGACTACACCGATAAACTCATCTTT. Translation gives CALGEPFPFDYTDKLIF.

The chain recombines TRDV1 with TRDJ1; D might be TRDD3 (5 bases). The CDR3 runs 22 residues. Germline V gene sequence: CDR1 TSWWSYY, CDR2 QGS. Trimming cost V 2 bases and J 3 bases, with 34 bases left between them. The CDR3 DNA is TGTGCTCTTGGGGAAGAGAGGGCAGGTCCCGGATGTTGTGGACTGGCACCCGATAAACTCATCTTT. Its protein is CALGEERAGPGCCGLAPDKLIF.

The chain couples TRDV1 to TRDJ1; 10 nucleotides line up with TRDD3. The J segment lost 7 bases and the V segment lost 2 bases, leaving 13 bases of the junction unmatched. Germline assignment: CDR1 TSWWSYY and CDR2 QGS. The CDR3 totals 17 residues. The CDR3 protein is CALGERSVWGIPAKLIF. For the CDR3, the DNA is TGTGCTCTTGGGGAAAGGAGTGTTTGGGGGATACCGGCTAAACTCATCTTT.

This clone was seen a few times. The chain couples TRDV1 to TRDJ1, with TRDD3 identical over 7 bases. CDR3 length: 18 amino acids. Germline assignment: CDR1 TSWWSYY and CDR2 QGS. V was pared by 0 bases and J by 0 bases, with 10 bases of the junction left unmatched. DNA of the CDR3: TGTGCTCTTGGGGAACTGTACGCTCCCCTGGGGGACACCGATAAACTCATCTTT. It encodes CALGELYAPLGDTDKLIF.

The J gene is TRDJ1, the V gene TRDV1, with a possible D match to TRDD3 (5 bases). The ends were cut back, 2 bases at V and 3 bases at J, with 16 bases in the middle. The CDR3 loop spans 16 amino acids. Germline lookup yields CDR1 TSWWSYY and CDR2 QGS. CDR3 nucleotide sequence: TGTGCTCTTGGGGAAGGGGGGTGCAGGACATCCGATAAACTCATCTTT. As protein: CALGEGGCRTSDKLIF.

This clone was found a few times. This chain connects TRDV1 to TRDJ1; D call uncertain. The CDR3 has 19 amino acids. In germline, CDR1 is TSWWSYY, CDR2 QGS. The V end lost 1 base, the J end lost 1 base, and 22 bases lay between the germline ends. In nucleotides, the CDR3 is TGTGCTCTTGGGGAACCAGGGCCGATCCCCCATCTCGCCACCGATAAACTCATCTTT. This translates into CALGEPGPIPHLATDKLIF.

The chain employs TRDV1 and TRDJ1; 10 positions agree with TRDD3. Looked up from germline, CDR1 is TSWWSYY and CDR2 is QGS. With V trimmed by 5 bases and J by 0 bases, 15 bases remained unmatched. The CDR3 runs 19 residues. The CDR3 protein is CALGPPVFWGIRNTDKLIF. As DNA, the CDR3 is TGTGCTCTTGGGCCCCCGGTGTTCTGGGGGATAAGGAACACCGATAAACTCATCTTT.

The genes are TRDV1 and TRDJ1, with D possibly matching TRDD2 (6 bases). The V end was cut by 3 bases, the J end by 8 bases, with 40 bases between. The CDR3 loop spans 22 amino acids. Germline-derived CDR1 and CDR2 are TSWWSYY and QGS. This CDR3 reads CALGDLMAFPNSRTSLAPKLIF. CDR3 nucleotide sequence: TGTGCTCTTGGGGACCTGATGGCCTTCCCGAATAGCCGGACCAGTCTCGCACCAAAACTCATCTTT.